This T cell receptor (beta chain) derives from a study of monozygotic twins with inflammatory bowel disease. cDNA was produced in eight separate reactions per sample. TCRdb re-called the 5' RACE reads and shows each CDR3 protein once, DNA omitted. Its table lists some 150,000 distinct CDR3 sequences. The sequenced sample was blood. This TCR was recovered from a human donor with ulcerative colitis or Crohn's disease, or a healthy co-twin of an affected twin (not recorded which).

This CDR3 reads CASSLGGQAKNIQYF. The chain joins TRBV12-3 or TRBV12-4 to TRBJ2-4; TCRdb selects TRBD1, and the lack of DNA leaves this call unchecked. The CDR3 covers 15 residues.